The 17 T cell receptor beta chains listed next were all sequenced from one sample in a study of T cells after yellow fever vaccination. TCRdb re-analysed the 5' RACE reads in MiXCR, keeping a single row per CDR3 protein. The profile covers under 600,000 distinct CDR3 sequences, with approximately 12% appearing a single time and around 15% taken by the ten largest. Sequenced material: PBMCs, taken on the day of the yellow fever booster vaccination. Receptor source: a man aged 25 to 40 who received the YFV17D yellow fever vaccine.

This sequence joins TRBV12-3 or TRBV12-4 and TRBJ2-3; 13 bases are shared with TRBD2. This CDR3 is built from 16 residues. V dropped 6 bases and J dropped 3; count of bases not matched to a gene: 6. CDR3 residues: CASSRLAGGTTDTQYF. Here the CDR3 DNA reads TGTGCCAGCAGCCGACTAGCGGGAGGTACGACAGATACGCAGTATTTT.

V usage is TRBV6-6 and J usage is TRBJ2-7; TRBD1 might be the D (5 bases). V was pared by 11 bases and J by 1 base, with 12 bases between. The CDR3 covers 12 residues. CDR1 MNHNY and CDR2 SVGAGI come from the germline V gene (reference sequence). The CDR3 DNA reads TGTGCCCATTCGCAGGGATCCTACGAGCAGTACTTC. Translating it yields CAHSQGSYEQYF.

This clonotype was seen only a few times. The V and J genes are TRBV9 and TRBJ2-1; D unclear. Trimming pared 0 bases from V and 0 bases from J, leaving 13 bases between. The germline V gene has CDR1 SGDLS and CDR2 YYNGEE. The CDR3 length is 17 residues. The CDR3 region is CASSVGGLATSYNEQFF. In DNA form, the CDR3 reads TGTGCCAGCAGCGTAGGGGGTTTAGCAACCTCCTACAATGAGCAGTTCTTC.

Only a few counts were recorded for this clonotype. The J gene is TRBJ1-2, the V gene TRBV5-8, with a weak D call TRBD1 (6 bases). The length of the CDR3 is 15 residues. CDR1 is SGHTS and CDR2 is YDEGEE in the germline V gene. The V and J ends lost 3 bases and 4 bases respectively, with 16 bases between them. CDR3 loop: CASSSGRGAGYGYTF. DNA for the CDR3: TGTGCCAGCAGCTCTGGACGGGGGGCCGGCTATGGCTACACCTTC. The variable domain in full, with the rest retrieved from reference TRBV5-8 and TRBJ1-2, is EAGVTQSPTHLIKTRGQQATLRCSPISGHTSVYWYQQALGLGLQFLLWYDEGEERNRGNFPPRFSGRQFPNYSSELNVNALELEDSALYLCASSSGRGAGYGYTFGSGTRLTVV.

This chain joins TRBV7-8 and TRBJ2-3; TRBD1 matches 8 bases. V lost 2 bases, J lost 3 bases, and 10 bases stayed unmatched. Germline-derived CDR1 and CDR2 are SGHVS and FQNEAQ. This CDR3 has 17 amino acids. The CDR3 is CASSLSGRGRGTDTQYF. In nucleotides, the CDR3 is TGTGCCAGCAGCTTATCGGGCAGGGGGCGCGGTACAGATACGCAGTATTTT.

The table lists this clonotype with a few counts. This chain joins TRBV5-1 and TRBJ2-7; D call uncertain. This CDR3 region has 14 residues. Germline values: CDR1 SGHRS, CDR2 YFSETQ. V was cut by 4 bases and J by 3 bases, with 14 bases left in between. The CDR3 coding sequence is TGCGCCAGCAGCCTACTAACCCAAGGCTACGAGCAGTACTTC. Residues: CASSLLTQGYEQYF. Full variable domain (remainder filled in from reference TRBV5-1 and TRBJ2-7): KAGVTQTPRYLIKTRGQQVTLSCSPISGHRSVSWYQQTPGQGLQFLFEYFSETQRNKGNFPGRFSGRQFSNSRSEMNVSTLELGDSALYLCASSLLTQGYEQYFGPGTRLTVT.

This clonotype was found a few times. The gene calls are TRBV7-2 and TRBJ2-7; either TRBD1 or TRBD2 may supply D (5 bases each). CDR3 size: 14 residues. CDR1 and CDR2 (germline): SGHTA, FQGNSA. V lost 5 bases to trimming and J lost 2 bases, with 13 bases between them. The CDR3 DNA follows: TGTGCCAGCAGCCCAATGGGGGATCCCTACGAGCAGTACTTC. Its translation is CASSPMGDPYEQYF. Complete variable domain (other parts from reference TRBV7-2 and TRBJ2-7): GAGVSQSPSNKVTEKGKDVELRCDPISGHTALYWYRQSLGQGLEFLIYFQGNSAPDKSGLPSDRFSAERTGGSVSTLTIQRTQQEDSAVYLCASSPMGDPYEQYFGPGTRLTVT.

The chain recombines TRBV5-5 with TRBJ2-1; D may be TRBD2 (5 bases). This CDR3 has 16 residues. Between the trimmed V and J ends, which lost 6 bases and 0 bases, there was a span of 16 bases. The germline V gene encodes CDR1 SGHKS and CDR2 YYEKEE (reference sequence). CDR3 sequence reads: CASTFGPRDSYNEQFF. CDR3 bases: TGTGCCAGCACCTTTGGTCCCCGGGACTCCTACAATGAGCAGTTCTTC.

This clonotype has at least ten counts. The chain joins TRBV7-3 to TRBJ2-1; D is uncertain. V lost 5 bases to trimming and J lost 10 bases, with 12 bases between them. The CDR3 contains 12 residues. Germline V CDR1 and CDR2: SGHTA, FQGTGA. The CDR3 region has the DNA TGTGCCAGCAGCCCACACCCCGGGGAGCAGTTCTTC. It encodes CASSPHPGEQFF.

V usage is TRBV10-3 and J usage is TRBJ1-6; no clear D gene. The CDR3 runs to 16 residues. V shed 0 bases and J shed 0 bases, with 6 bases lying between them. Per the germline V gene, CDR1 is ENHRY and CDR2 is SYGVKD. Written as DNA, the CDR3 is TGTGCCATCAGTGAGTCCGGAGACTCCTATAATTCACCCCTCCACTTT. This sequence encodes CAISESGDSYNSPLHF.

This clonotype was seen ten or more times. This sequence joins TRBV27 and TRBJ2-1, with D possibly being TRBD1 or TRBD2 (5 bases each). From germline, CDR1 is MNHEY and CDR2 SMNVEV (reference sequence). CDR3 size: 13 residues. Trimming stripped 1 base from V and 7 bases from J, with 8 bases between. DNA of the CDR3: TGTGCCAGCAGTTTATTGGGACCTAATGAGCAGTTCTTC. Encoded protein: CASSLLGPNEQFF.

The table lists this clonotype with a few counts. CDR3 region: CASSLAIGRGRYNYGYTF. CDR3 in DNA: TGTGCCAGCAGCTTGGCGATAGGCAGGGGCCGTTATAACTATGGCTACACCTTC. The chain recombines TRBV5-6 with TRBJ1-2; possible D gene TRBD1, 6 bases. The CDR3 totals 18 residues. The V and J ends lost 0 bases and 1 base respectively, with 19 bases between them. The germline gives CDR1 SGHDT, CDR2 YYEEEE.

This clonotype turned up a few times. CDR3 DNA: TGTGCCAGCAGCTCCCGGATTACCCATGAGCAGTTCTTC. It codes for CASSSRITHEQFF. The chain recombines TRBV7-2 with TRBJ2-1; D ambiguous. This CDR3 spans 13 amino acids. Per germline, CDR1 SGHTA and CDR2 FQGNSA. Trimming removed 4 bases from V and 8 bases from J, with 12 bases in between.

Only a few counts were recorded for this clonotype. The chain recombines TRBV11-3 with TRBJ2-2, with D tentatively TRBD1 (5 bases). Germline CDR1 is SGHNT and CDR2 is YENEEA. The CDR3 loop spans 16 amino acids. V lost 5 bases to trimming and J lost 4 bases, with 17 bases between them. DNA for the CDR3: TGTGCCAGCAGCACCCGGTATGGGGCAGGCACCGGGGAGCTGTTTTTT. Protein: CASSTRYGAGTGELFF.

This clonotype was counted at least ten times. The chain couples TRBV3-1 to TRBJ1-2; tentative D call: TRBD1 (6 bases). Per the germline V gene, CDR1 is LGHDT and CDR2 is YNNKEL (reference sequence). The CDR3 sequence is 16 residues long. With 0 bases removed from V and 2 bases from J, the gap between germline ends came to 13 bases. The CDR3 loop reads CASSQEWGQGNYGYTF. The CDR3 nucleotides are TGTGCCAGCAGCCAAGAATGGGGCCAGGGGAACTATGGCTACACCTTC.

This clonotype was seen ten or more times. The CDR3 nucleotides read TGTGCCAGCAGTCCCGACAGCGACCCGAACACTGAAGCTTTCTTT. Protein sequence: CASSPDSDPNTEAFF. The chain combines TRBV7-6 with TRBJ1-1, with D perhaps matching TRBD1 (5 bases). V lost 6 bases and J 1 base, leaving 15 bases between the germline ends. Germline V CDR1 and CDR2: SGHVS, FNYEAQ. The length of the CDR3 is 15 residues.

The genes are TRBV6-5 and TRBJ2-1, with a tentative D call TRBD2 (6 bases). CDR3 size: 13 residues. V lost 2 bases and J 6 bases, leaving 8 bases between the germline ends. CDR1 and CDR2 (germline): MNHEY, SVGAGI. DNA for the CDR3: TGTGCCAGCAGTTACATGGGAGGCAATGAGCAGTTCTTC. It is translated as CASSYMGGNEQFF.